A selection of T cell receptor beta chains follows, all from one sample in a study of CD8 T cells in ankylosing spondylitis. TCRdb recomputed calls from the 5' RACE reads with MiXCR, one row per CDR3 protein. The sample carries about 220,000 distinct CDR3 sequences, about 10% recorded once. Material for sequencing was blood, either unsorted or a sorted T cell fraction (not recorded which). The receptors shown here come from a male donor with ankylosing spondylitis or in good health (not recorded which). Both conserved end residues are part of each CDR3. The D gene is left open where the match is weak. Not all rows give a size; the values are once, few, many and, for expanded clones, a class.

V gene: TRBV12-3/TRBV12-4
D gene: -
clone size: many
J gene: TRBJ2-3
CDR3 protein: CASSRTRDTQYF
CDR3 DNA: TGTGCCAGCAGCCGCACTAGAGATACGCAGTATTTT

V gene: TRBV7-3
D gene: -
clone size: many
J gene: TRBJ2-1
CDR3 protein: CASSFMPGEQFF
CDR3 DNA: TGTGCCAGCAGCTTTATGCCTGGTGAGCAGTTCTTC

V gene: TRBV25-1
D gene: -
clone size: -
J gene: TRBJ2-5
CDR3 protein: CASSPIEMGGDETQYF
CDR3 DNA: TGTGCCAGCAGTCCTATTGAAATGGGGGGCGATGAGACCCAGTACTTC

V gene: TRBV7-8
D gene: TRBD1
clone size: -
J gene: TRBJ1-2
CDR3 protein: CASSPQPTGVYGYTF
CDR3 DNA: TGTGCCAGCAGCCCCCAACCGACAGGGGTCTATGGCTACACCTTC

V gene: TRBV29-1
D gene: TRBD1
clone size: few
J gene: TRBJ2-5
CDR3 protein: CSVYRGSETQYF
CDR3 DNA: TGCAGCGTCTACAGGGGTTCAGAGACCCAGTACTTC

V gene: TRBV12-3/TRBV12-4
D gene: -
clone size: -
J gene: TRBJ2-3
CDR3 protein: CASSPDSMEDTQYF
CDR3 DNA: TGTGCCAGCAGTCCGGACAGTATGGAGGATACGCAGTATTTT

V gene: TRBV7-2
D gene: -
clone size: many
J gene: TRBJ2-5
CDR3 protein: CASSQTLETQYF
CDR3 DNA: TGTGCCAGCAGCCAAACGTTGGAGACCCAGTACTTC

V gene: TRBV5-1
D gene: -
clone size: many
J gene: TRBJ1-1
CDR3 protein: CASSPGGEAEVAFF
CDR3 DNA: TGCGCCAGCAGCCCCGGGGGAGAAGCGGAAGTGGCTTTCTTT

V gene: TRBV20-1
D gene: -
clone size: many
J gene: TRBJ2-7
CDR3 protein: CSASEIRREQYF
CDR3 DNA: TGCAGTGCTAGTGAAATAAGAAGGGAGCAGTACTTC

V gene: TRBV7-2
D gene: -
clone size: few
J gene: TRBJ2-7
CDR3 protein: CASSFPGPRLRFEQYF
CDR3 DNA: TGTGCCAGCAGCTTCCCGGGGCCCAGATTACGTTTCGAGCAGTACTTC

V gene: TRBV7-2
D gene: TRBD1
clone size: few
J gene: TRBJ2-5
CDR3 protein: CASSWRTGEETQYF
CDR3 DNA: TGTGCCAGCAGCTGGAGGACAGGGGAAGAGACCCAGTACTTC

V gene: TRBV29-1
D gene: -
clone size: -
J gene: TRBJ2-5
CDR3 protein: CSVDSSRETQYF
CDR3 DNA: TGCAGCGTTGACAGTTCGAGAGAGACCCAGTACTTC

V gene: TRBV6-2/TRBV6-3
D gene: -
clone size: -
J gene: TRBJ2-7
CDR3 protein: CASSYSIYRFIYEQYF
CDR3 DNA: TGTGCCAGCAGTTACTCGATTTACAGGTTCATCTACGAGCAGTACTTC

V gene: TRBV18
D gene: -
clone size: many
J gene: TRBJ2-2
CDR3 protein: CASSPSHVAGELFF
CDR3 DNA: TGTGCCAGCTCACCGTCACATGTTGCCGGGGAGCTGTTTTTT

V gene: TRBV11-2
D gene: -
clone size: many
J gene: TRBJ2-2
CDR3 protein: CASSTHRDGGELFF
CDR3 DNA: TGTGCCAGCAGCACCCACAGGGATGGCGGGGAGCTGTTTTTT

V gene: TRBV9
D gene: -
clone size: few
J gene: TRBJ1-2
CDR3 protein: CASSVGGLARGYGYTF
CDR3 DNA: TGTGCCAGCAGCGTAGGTGGGCTGGCCCGGGGCTATGGCTACACCTTC

V gene: TRBV7-2
D gene: TRBD2
clone size: -
J gene: TRBJ2-3
CDR3 protein: CATSGGARDTQYF
CDR3 DNA: TGTGCTACTAGCGGGGGGGCCCGAGATACGCAGTATTTT

V gene: TRBV5-1
D gene: -
clone size: many
J gene: TRBJ1-4
CDR3 protein: CASSPDGYNEKLFF
CDR3 DNA: TGCGCCAGCAGCCCGGACGGATATAATGAAAAACTGTTTTTT

V gene: TRBV7-9
D gene: -
clone size: many
J gene: TRBJ1-4
CDR3 protein: CASRGGRAATNEKLFF
CDR3 DNA: TGTGCCAGCAGGGGGGGACGCGCTGCAACTAATGAAAAACTGTTTTTT

V gene: TRBV5-1
D gene: TRBD1
clone size: few
J gene: TRBJ1-5
CDR3 protein: CASSEDREGNQPQHF
CDR3 DNA: TGCGCCAGCAGCGAAGACAGGGAAGGCAATCAGCCCCAGCATTTT

V gene: TRBV24-1
D gene: TRBD1
clone size: few
J gene: TRBJ2-7
CDR3 protein: CATSGPGTGGHEQYF
CDR3 DNA: TGTGCCACCAGTGGCCCGGGGACAGGGGGACACGAGCAGTACTTC

V gene: TRBV15
D gene: -
clone size: few
J gene: TRBJ1-5
CDR3 protein: CATSRDLNQPQHF
CDR3 DNA: TGTGCCACCTCGAGGGACCTTAATCAGCCCCAGCATTTT

V gene: TRBV12-3/TRBV12-4
D gene: TRBD1
clone size: many
J gene: TRBJ2-2
CDR3 protein: CASRLGGGGELFF
CDR3 DNA: TGTGCCAGCAGACTAGGGGGCGGCGGGGAGCTGTTTTTT

V gene: TRBV4-2
D gene: TRBD2
clone size: many
J gene: TRBJ2-2
CDR3 protein: CASSQGSSGANTGELFF
CDR3 DNA: TGTGCCAGCAGCCAAGGCTCTAGCGGGGCGAACACCGGGGAGCTGTTTTTT

V gene: TRBV7-8
D gene: -
clone size: few
J gene: TRBJ2-3
CDR3 protein: CASSLVRGPDTQYF
CDR3 DNA: TGTGCCAGCAGCTTAGTCAGGGGTCCAGATACGCAGTATTTT

V gene: TRBV9
D gene: -
clone size: -
J gene: TRBJ2-1
CDR3 protein: CASSDDPSWSSYNEQFF
CDR3 DNA: TGTGCCAGCAGCGACGACCCTAGCTGGAGCTCCTACAATGAGCAGTTCTTC

V gene: TRBV21-1
D gene: -
clone size: -
J gene: TRBJ1-2
CDR3 protein: CASRRCRGGYTF
CDR3 DNA: TGTGCCAGCAGAAGATGTCGAGGCGGCTACACCTTC

V gene: TRBV7-2
D gene: TRBD1
clone size: few
J gene: TRBJ2-3
CDR3 protein: CASSFGRTGITDTQYF
CDR3 DNA: TGTGCCAGCAGCTTTGGGCGGACAGGGATCACAGATACGCAGTATTTT

V gene: TRBV5-1
D gene: TRBD2
clone size: -
J gene: TRBJ2-5
CDR3 protein: CASSFGGGALETQYF
CDR3 DNA: TGCGCCAGCAGCTTTGGCGGGGGGGCCTTGGAGACCCAGTACTTC

V gene: TRBV7-2
D gene: TRBD2
clone size: many
J gene: TRBJ2-7
CDR3 protein: CASSLLSSGAYEQYF
CDR3 DNA: TGTGCCAGCAGCTTATTGTCTAGCGGGGCCTACGAGCAGTACTTC

V gene: TRBV7-3
D gene: TRBD2
clone size: many
J gene: TRBJ2-1
CDR3 protein: CASSLGSSGGRDEQFF
CDR3 DNA: TGTGCCAGCAGCTTAGGGTCTAGCGGGGGGCGGGATGAGCAGTTCTTC

V gene: TRBV10-2
D gene: -
clone size: few
J gene: TRBJ2-3
CDR3 protein: CASSQTRAGDTQYF
CDR3 DNA: TGCGCCAGCAGCCAAACTAGGGCGGGAGATACGCAGTATTTT

V gene: TRBV7-2
D gene: -
clone size: few
J gene: TRBJ2-7
CDR3 protein: CASSLGRFYEQYF
CDR3 DNA: TGTGCCAGCAGCTTAGGGCGATTTTACGAGCAGTACTTC

V gene: TRBV18
D gene: -
clone size: -
J gene: TRBJ1-2
CDR3 protein: CASSPGVTEGLDYTF
CDR3 DNA: TGTGCCAGCTCACCGGGCGTTACGGAGGGGCTAGACTACACCTTC

V gene: TRBV5-6
D gene: TRBD2
clone size: many
J gene: TRBJ2-7
CDR3 protein: CASSLDPSGYEQYF
CDR3 DNA: TGTGCCAGCAGCTTGGATCCTAGCGGGTACGAGCAGTACTTC

V gene: TRBV11-2
D gene: -
clone size: few
J gene: TRBJ1-4
CDR3 protein: CASSLVSGDKEKLFF
CDR3 DNA: TGTGCCAGCAGCTTAGTTTCGGGAGATAAGGAAAAACTGTTTTTT

V gene: TRBV15
D gene: TRBD1
clone size: many
J gene: TRBJ2-7
CDR3 protein: CATSLTGARSYEQYF
CDR3 DNA: TGTGCCACCAGCCTTACAGGGGCCCGATCCTACGAGCAGTACTTC

V gene: TRBV27
D gene: -
clone size: -
J gene: TRBJ2-6
CDR3 protein: CASSLSMRGSGANVQTF
CDR3 DNA: TGTGCCAGCAGTTTATCGATGCGGGGCTCTGGGGCCAACGTCCAGACTTTC

V gene: TRBV10-3
D gene: TRBD1
clone size: -
J gene: TRBJ1-2
CDR3 protein: CAISRDRDGYTF
CDR3 DNA: TGTGCCATCAGCCGGGACAGGGATGGCTACACCTTC

V gene: TRBV20-1
D gene: TRBD1
clone size: -
J gene: TRBJ1-5
CDR3 protein: CSVRPQAGGFSNQPQHF
CDR3 DNA: TGCAGTGTTAGGCCCCAGGCAGGGGGCTTTAGCAATCAGCCCCAGCATTTT

V gene: TRBV5-4
D gene: TRBD1
clone size: many
J gene: TRBJ1-1
CDR3 protein: CASSLANRDRVFRDTEAFF
CDR3 DNA: TGTGCCAGCAGCTTGGCCAACCGGGACAGGGTTTTTCGGGACACTGAAGCTTTCTTT

V gene: TRBV7-2
D gene: -
clone size: few
J gene: TRBJ2-2
CDR3 protein: CASSLPGGGWDTGELFF
CDR3 DNA: TGTGCCAGCAGCTTACCCGGCGGGGGCTGGGACACCGGGGAGCTGTTTTTT

V gene: TRBV10-3
D gene: -
clone size: many
J gene: TRBJ2-7
CDR3 protein: CATWTGSYEQYF
CDR3 DNA: TGTGCCACCTGGACTGGCTCCTACGAGCAGTACTTC

V gene: TRBV11-1
D gene: TRBD1
clone size: many
J gene: TRBJ1-3
CDR3 protein: CASSSATHRGETGGFGNTIYF
CDR3 DNA: TGTGCCAGCAGCTCCGCGACGCACAGGGGTGAAACGGGGGGCTTTGGAAACACCATATATTTT

V gene: TRBV12-3/TRBV12-4
D gene: -
clone size: few
J gene: TRBJ1-2
CDR3 protein: CASSLRGNYGYTF
CDR3 DNA: TGTGCCAGCAGTTTAAGAGGGAACTATGGCTACACCTTC

V gene: TRBV7-8
D gene: -
clone size: -
J gene: TRBJ2-2
CDR3 protein: CASSPKGKGGFNSGELFF
CDR3 DNA: TGTGCCAGCAGCCCTAAGGGAAAAGGAGGCTTCAATTCCGGGGAGCTGTTTTTT

V gene: TRBV6-1
D gene: TRBD1
clone size: few
J gene: TRBJ2-7
CDR3 protein: CASRVQGAREQYF
CDR3 DNA: TGTGCCAGCCGAGTCCAGGGGGCAAGGGAGCAGTACTTC

V gene: TRBV5-1
D gene: -
clone size: many
J gene: TRBJ2-7
CDR3 protein: CASSLEARSYEQYF
CDR3 DNA: TGCGCCAGCAGCTTGGAGGCGCGCTCCTACGAGCAGTACTTC

V gene: TRBV6-4
D gene: TRBD2
clone size: few
J gene: TRBJ2-1
CDR3 protein: CASSDRGLAGGDEQFF
CDR3 DNA: TGTGCCAGCAGTGATCGAGGACTAGCGGGGGGGGATGAGCAGTTCTTC

V gene: TRBV7-9
D gene: TRBD1
clone size: many
J gene: TRBJ1-3
CDR3 protein: CASSLDEGARSGNTIYF
CDR3 DNA: TGTGCCAGCAGCTTAGACGAGGGGGCCCGCTCTGGAAACACCATATATTTT

V gene: TRBV3-1
D gene: -
clone size: many
J gene: TRBJ1-2
CDR3 protein: CASSQGGGYGYTF
CDR3 DNA: TGTGCCAGCAGCCAAGGTGGGGGCTATGGCTACACCTTC

V gene: TRBV5-1
D gene: -
clone size: many
J gene: TRBJ2-5
CDR3 protein: CASSDTGTGQETQYF
CDR3 DNA: TGCGCCAGCAGCGACACCGGGACGGGGCAAGAGACCCAGTACTTC